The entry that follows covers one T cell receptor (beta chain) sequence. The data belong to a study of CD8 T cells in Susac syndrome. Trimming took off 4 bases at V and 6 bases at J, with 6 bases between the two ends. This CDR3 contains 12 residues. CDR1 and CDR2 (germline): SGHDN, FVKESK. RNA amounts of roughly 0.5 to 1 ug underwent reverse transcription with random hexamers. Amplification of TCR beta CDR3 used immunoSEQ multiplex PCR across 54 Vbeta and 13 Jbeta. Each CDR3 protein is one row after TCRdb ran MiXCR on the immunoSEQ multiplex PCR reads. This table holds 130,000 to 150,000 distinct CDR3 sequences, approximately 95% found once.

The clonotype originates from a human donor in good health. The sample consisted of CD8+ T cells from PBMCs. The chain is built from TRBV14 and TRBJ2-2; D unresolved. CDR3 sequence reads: CASSPKAGELFF. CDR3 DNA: TGTGCCAGCAGCCCTAAGGCCGGGGAGCTGTTTTTT. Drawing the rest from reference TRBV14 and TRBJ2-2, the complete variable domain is EAGVTQFPSHSVIEKGQTVTLRCDPISGHDNLYWYRRVMGKEIKFLLHFVKESKQDESGMPNNRFLAERTGGTYSTLKVQPAELEDSGVYFCASSPKAGELFFGEGSRLTVL.